These T cell receptor beta chains were read from a single sample in a study of siplizumab effects on memory and regulatory T cells. Assay used: immunoSEQ multiplex PCR; TCRdb lists only in-frame clones, some missing. The table lists about 46,000 clones, nearly 95% of them singletons. The sequenced material came from CD8+ T cells sorted from blood. These receptor sequences come from a human donor in good health. Both conserved end residues are part of each CDR3. The order of the fields is V gene, J gene, CDR3 protein.

V: TRBV18; J: TRBJ2-7; CDR3: CASPPPLAGGPYEQYF
V: TRBV19; J: TRBJ2-1; CDR3: CASSIASGVNNEQFF
V: TRBV9; J: TRBJ2-1; CDR3: CASSVKATSGVNNEQFF
V: TRBV10-1; J: TRBJ2-3; CDR3: CASSTGGGPDTQYF
V: TRBV13; J: TRBJ2-5; CDR3: CASSLGPAGVQETQYF
V: TRBV25-1; J: TRBJ1-2; CDR3: CASSERPGQGVGGYTF
V: TRBV27; J: TRBJ2-1; CDR3: CASSIELGSDPYNEQFF
V: TRBV21-1; J: TRBJ2-7; CDR3: CASLSGAGPYEQYF
V: TRBV2; J: TRBJ2-1; CDR3: CASRREGGSYNEQFF
V: TRBV27; J: TRBJ2-2; CDR3: CASSLSMGGSTGELFF
V: TRBV10-3; J: TRBJ2-7; CDR3: CAISDGLGLEQYF
V: TRBV4-1; J: TRBJ2-1; CDR3: CASSQVRYNEQFF
V: TRBV19; J: TRBJ1-4; CDR3: CASSDRARQGANEKLFF
V: TRBV27; J: TRBJ2-3; CDR3: CASSFFSGGDTQYF
V: TRBV27; J: TRBJ2-1; CDR3: CASSFILVGGPNEQFF
V: TRBV5-6; J: TRBJ2-1; CDR3: CASSATYSSYNEQFF
V: TRBV7-2; J: TRBJ2-1; CDR3: CASSSGLYNEQFF
V: TRBV4-1; J: TRBJ2-3; CDR3: CASSQNPGTSGRNTDTQYF
V: TRBV19; J: TRBJ2-7; CDR3: CASSLAAETIYEQYF
V: TRBV7-9; J: TRBJ2-1; CDR3: CASSFLFGQFF
V: TRBV27; J: TRBJ1-1; CDR3: CASRLLTGTGAVEAFF
V: TRBV7-9; J: TRBJ2-1; CDR3: CASSAPEEHSGRAEFF
V: TRBV30; J: TRBJ1-4; CDR3: CAWRPGRPSQKLFF
V: TRBV10-2; J: TRBJ2-5; CDR3: CASSESYRSLAETQYF
V: TRBV11-2; J: TRBJ2-5; CDR3: CASSSENQETQYF
V: TRBV4-1; J: TRBJ2-5; CDR3: CASSQATASQETQYF
V: TRBV19; J: TRBJ1-5; CDR3: CASRDSNQPQHF
V: TRBV13; J: TRBJ2-1; CDR3: CASSSRQGGRYNEQFF
V: TRBV10-2; J: TRBJ1-5; CDR3: CASRPGDNQPQHF
V: TRBV27; J: TRBJ2-7; CDR3: CASRGTRLSYEQYF
V: TRBV27; J: TRBJ1-1; CDR3: CASSGDGNTEAFF
V: TRBV19; J: TRBJ2-6; CDR3: CASSLKRLVLDPGANVLTF
V: TRBV5-4; J: TRBJ2-7; CDR3: CASSSTSGRSYEQYF
V: TRBV11-1; J: TRBJ2-2; CDR3: CASSRGFANTGELFF
V: TRBV19; J: TRBJ1-1; CDR3: CASSGTVDMNTEAFF
V: TRBV4-1; J: TRBJ2-7; CDR3: CASSHNVGAAYEQYF
V: TRBV28; J: TRBJ1-2; CDR3: CASSSYRDSYGYTF
V: TRBV19; J: TRBJ1-1; CDR3: CASSGQQAFF
V: TRBV9; J: TRBJ1-4; CDR3: CASSVAPQLAGGLFF
V: TRBV29-1; J: TRBJ2-1; CDR3: CSVERRASYNEQFF
V: TRBV28; J: TRBJ2-5; CDR3: CASSFLPGQETQYF
V: TRBV14; J: TRBJ1-1; CDR3: CASSLLRGVEAFF
V: TRBV28; J: TRBJ2-1; CDR3: CASSLGAFNSYNEQFF
V: TRBV11-2; J: TRBJ2-1; CDR3: CASSFGGTSGREQFF
V: TRBV4-1; J: TRBJ2-7; CDR3: CASSQEPSSYEQYF
V: TRBV5-4; J: TRBJ2-7; CDR3: CASSLDRGPEQYF
V: TRBV7-9; J: TRBJ1-1; CDR3: CASSLWNSQRGTEAFF
V: TRBV28; J: TRBJ2-7; CDR3: CANQGQGANEQYF
V: TRBV7-8; J: TRBJ2-7; CDR3: CASSPRLPEDEQYF
V: TRBV2; J: TRBJ1-5; CDR3: CASRGGLNSNQPQHF
V: TRBV5-8; J: TRBJ2-6; CDR3: CASSTRRGQTISGANVLTF
V: TRBV6-5; J: TRBJ2-1; CDR3: CASSYQAEQFF
V: TRBV21-1; J: TRBJ2-7; CDR3: CASIPTLEDREPYEQYF
V: TRBV6-5; J: TRBJ1-1; CDR3: CASTAEWGANTEAFF